A single sample gave rise to the 24 T cell receptor beta chains below, sequenced in a study of blood T cells in healthy people across ages. It was with a sample-barcoded 5' primer and a J-beta primer mix that a second PCR of roughly 6 to 12 cycles was run. TCRdb analysed the 5' RACE reads with MiXCR anew, one entry per CDR3 protein. The data contain 780,000 or so distinct CDR3 sequences, approximately 60% of them singletons. The material sequenced was blood. The source is a man in his forties in good health.

This clonotype showed up just a few times. The chain employs TRBV7-9 and TRBJ2-1, with D unclear. The ends were cut back, 2 bases at V and 0 bases at J, with 11 bases in the middle. The CDR3 sequence is 16 residues long. CDR1 and CDR2 from the germline V gene are SEHNR and FQNEAQ (reference sequence). CDR3 sequence: CASSLNAKSSYNEQFF. CDR3 nucleotides: TGTGCCAGCAGCTTAAATGCGAAAAGCTCCTACAATGAGCAGTTCTTC.

The rearrangement links TRBV4-3 to TRBJ2-5, with TRBD1 identical over 7 bases. Germline values: CDR1 LGHNA, CDR2 YSLEER. V lost 4 bases and J lost 5; bases outside the gene matches: 10. This CDR3 contains 15 residues. For the CDR3, the DNA is TGCGCCAGCAGCCCCACGACAGGGTCCGGGGAGACCCAGTACTTC. Translating it yields CASSPTTGSGETQYF.

CDR3 DNA: TGTGCCAGCAGTTTCGGGGCAGGGGGCAGACGGACTCGGAACAACACGGATACGCAGTATTTT. Translating gives CASSFGAGGRRTRNNTDTQYF. J is TRBJ2-3 and V is TRBV6-2 or TRBV6-3; 8 nucleotides match TRBD1. J was trimmed by 6 bases and V by 4 bases; bases with no gene match: 27. CDR3 length: 21 amino acids. Germline V gene lookup returns CDR1 MNHEY and CDR2 SVGEGT.

The chain is built from TRBV12-3 or TRBV12-4 and TRBJ2-1; 10 bases match TRBD1. V shed 6 bases and J 8 bases; nucleotides not matched to a gene: 13. CDR3 size: 16 residues. CDR3 bases: TGTGCCAGCAGACATTTACCGGGACAGGGGATGGATGAGCAGTTCTTC. Translated: CASRHLPGQGMDEQFF.

This clonotype was seen a single time. The V gene is TRBV19, the J gene TRBJ1-1; 10 positions agree with TRBD1. Germline assignment: CDR1 LNHDA and CDR2 SQIVND (reference sequence). The trim removed 6 bases at V and 6 bases at J, leaving 4 bases unmatched. The length of the CDR3 is 13 residues. The CDR3 DNA follows: TGTGCCAGTAGAGGACAGGGGGTTCCTGAAGCTTTCTTT. Translation: CASRGQGVPEAFF.

This clonotype was observed at least ten times. This chain joins TRBV20-1 and TRBJ2-1; 8 bases align to TRBD2. V lost 3 bases, J lost 5 bases, and 12 bases stayed unmatched. The CDR3 is 16 residues long. The germline V gene encodes CDR1 DFQATT and CDR2 SNEGSKA (reference sequence). The CDR3 DNA reads TGCAGTGCTAGTGAGGGATGGCGGGAGGTCCACAATGAGCAGTTCTTC. The encoded protein is CSASEGWREVHNEQFF.

This chain links TRBV5-1 with TRBJ2-5; no reliable D call. The CDR3 covers 17 residues. Looked up from germline, CDR1 is SGHRS and CDR2 is YFSETQ. V lost 0 bases, J lost 0 bases, and 15 bases lay in between. The CDR3 sequence: CASSLGPLSWYQETQYF. CDR3 nucleotides: TGCGCCAGCAGCTTGGGCCCCTTATCCTGGTACCAAGAGACCCAGTACTTC. The whole variable domain, remainder taken from reference TRBV5-1 and TRBJ2-5, is KAGVTQTPRYLIKTRGQQVTLSCSPISGHRSVSWYQQTPGQGLQFLFEYFSETQRNKGNFPGRFSGRQFSNSRSEMNVSTLELGDSALYLCASSLGPLSWYQETQYFGPGTRLLVL.

At least ten counts were recorded for this clonotype. The J gene is TRBJ2-1, the V gene TRBV25-1; 10 nucleotides align to TRBD2. This CDR3 has 13 residues. CDR1 and CDR2 from the germline V gene are MGHDK and SYGVNS. J was trimmed by 10 bases and V by 8 bases; bases with no gene match: 8. CDR3 loop: CASGGLAVGEQFF. The CDR3 bases are TGTGCCAGCGGCGGACTAGCGGTGGGGGAGCAGTTCTTC.

Only a few counts were recorded for this clonotype. V and J are TRBV4-3 and TRBJ2-7; D unresolved. This CDR3 has 14 amino acids. Per germline, CDR1 LGHNA and CDR2 YSLEER. Between the trimmed V and J ends, which lost 4 bases and 0 bases, there was a span of 10 bases. This CDR3 reads CASSPKTLSYEQYF. CDR3 in DNA: TGCGCCAGCAGCCCCAAGACACTCTCCTACGAGCAGTACTTC.

The CDR3 is CASSLRLGGLNEQFF. The CDR3 DNA sequence: TGTGCCAGCAGCTTAAGACTGGGGGGTCTTAATGAGCAGTTCTTC. The genes are TRBV7-3 and TRBJ2-1, with D possibly matching TRBD2 (6 bases). The germline gives CDR1 SGHTA, CDR2 FQGTGA. The CDR3 loop spans 15 amino acids. V was trimmed by 1 base and J by 7 bases, leaving 14 bases between them.

The chain uses TRBV10-3 and TRBJ2-3; TRBD2 matches at 12 bases. The V and J ends lost 10 bases and 1 base, in that order; junction bases with no gene match: 9. CDR1 ENHRY and CDR2 SYGVKD come from the germline V gene. CDR3 length equals 16 residues. CDR3 loop: CATRLAGDLGTDTQYF. The CDR3 nucleotides read TGTGCCACCCGACTAGCGGGAGACTTGGGCACAGATACGCAGTATTTT.

The V call is TRBV27, the J call TRBJ2-5, with TRBD2 as a possible D gene (5 bases). Germline assignment: CDR1 MNHEY and CDR2 SMNVEV (reference sequence). V was cut by 1 base and J by 4 bases, with 10 bases left in between. CDR3 size: 14 residues. This chain's CDR3 is CASSLFVAGETQYF. In DNA, the CDR3 is TGTGCCAGCAGTTTATTTGTGGCGGGAGAGACCCAGTACTTC.

This clonotype was detected only a few times. The V and J genes are TRBV29-1 and TRBJ2-5, with D unresolved. V lost 3 bases, J lost 4 bases, and 12 bases lay in between. This CDR3 region has 13 residues. Germline V gene sequence: CDR1 SQVTM, CDR2 ANQGSEA. CDR3 bases: TGCAGCGTTGAGGCTACCTGGGGAGAGACCCAGTACTTC. This gives the protein CSVEATWGETQYF.

The genes are TRBV7-2 and TRBJ1-4; D not resolved. Trimming cost V 1 base and J 13 bases, with 10 bases left between them. The germline V gene encodes CDR1 SGHTA and CDR2 FQGNSA. The CDR3 runs to 12 residues. The CDR3 sequence is CASSLVERVLFF. The CDR3 DNA follows: TGTGCCAGCAGCTTAGTTGAGAGGGTACTGTTTTTT.

The V and J genes are TRBV7-2 and TRBJ2-1, with D uncertain. The CDR3 runs 13 residues. V lost 2 bases, J lost 7 bases, and 9 bases lay in between. CDR1 and CDR2 from the germline V gene are SGHTA and FQGNSA. The CDR3: CASSLTVLNEQFF. CDR3 DNA: TGTGCCAGCAGCTTAACTGTTCTGAATGAGCAGTTCTTC.

The chain employs TRBV12-3 or TRBV12-4 and TRBJ2-7; D might be TRBD1 or TRBD2, each matching 5 bases. There are 14 residues in the CDR3. The ends were cut back, 3 bases at V and 7 bases at J, with 16 bases in the middle. CDR3 bases: TGTGCCAGCAGTTTGGGGACGATCTACAATGAGCAGTACTTC. Its translation: CASSLGTIYNEQYF.

The chain is built from TRBV20-1 and TRBJ2-2, with D uncertain. V lost 0 bases and J lost 1, with 12 bases in between. From germline, CDR1 is DFQATT and CDR2 SNEGSKA (reference sequence). CDR3 length: 16 amino acids. The CDR3 sequence: CSARDQKRLNTGELFF. As DNA, the CDR3 is TGCAGTGCTAGAGACCAAAAAAGACTGAACACCGGGGAGCTGTTTTTT.

The gene calls are TRBV4-1 and TRBJ2-5, with 9 positions matching TRBD1. The V segment lost 2 bases and the J segment 5 bases; nucleotides outside the gene matches: 12. Germline values: CDR1 MGHRA, CDR2 YSYEKL. This CDR3 has 17 residues. This CDR3 is CASSQRLPGQGRETQYF. CDR3 nucleotides: TGCGCCAGCAGCCAACGCCTTCCGGGACAGGGCAGGGAGACCCAGTACTTC.

The V and J genes are TRBV9 and TRBJ2-7, with D possibly TRBD1 on 5 matching bases. Germline CDR1 is SGDLS and CDR2 is YYNGEE. V was cut by 3 bases and J by 3 bases, with 10 bases left in between. The CDR3 runs 13 residues. The CDR3, as DNA: TGTGCCAGCAGCGCTAGAGACAGCTACGAGCAGTACTTC. Translated: CASSARDSYEQYF.

For this clonotype: Mismatch with germline at one junction end may stem from a read error. The V gene is TRBV7-9, the J gene TRBJ2-7, with TRBD2 as a possible D gene (6 bases). The tail of the sequence fits TRBJ2-1 better, so the J call may be wrong. CDR1 is SEHNR, CDR2 FQNEAQ, per germline (reference sequence). The CDR3 runs to 11 residues. The CDR3 coding sequence is TGTGCCGGCAGCAGGGACTTTGAGCAGTTCTTC. This translates into CAGSRDFEQFF.

The rearrangement uses TRBV6-5 and TRBJ1-4; 10 bases match TRBD1. Germline CDR1 and CDR2: MNHEY and SVGAGI. The V segment lost 8 bases and the J segment 7 bases; nucleotides outside the gene matches: 1. There are 12 residues in the CDR3. This CDR3 reads CASGTGAEKLFF. The CDR3 DNA follows: TGTGCCAGCGGGACAGGGGCTGAAAAACTGTTTTTT.

V usage is TRBV20-1 and J usage is TRBJ2-3; no clear D. The germline CDR1 and CDR2 sequences are DFQATT and SNEGSKA (reference sequence). The CDR3 totals 16 residues. V gave up 4 bases and J gave up 2 bases, with 19 bases separating them. The CDR3 loop is CSATNTETMTTDTQYF. In DNA form, the CDR3 reads TGCAGTGCTACCAACACCGAAACTATGACCACAGATACGCAGTATTTT.

This clonotype was seen more than once but under ten times. The chain joins TRBV11-1 to TRBJ1-5; TRBD1 is a possible D gene (5 bases). There are 16 residues in the CDR3. Germline CDR1 and CDR2: SGHAT and FQDESV (reference sequence). V lost 6 bases, J lost 4 bases, and 19 bases lay in between. CDR3 sequence reads: CASRRLGQIANQPQHF. The CDR3 DNA reads as TGTGCCAGCAGACGCCTCGGACAAATAGCGAATCAGCCCCAGCATTTT.

The rearrangement uses TRBV30 and TRBJ2-4, with D unclear. The CDR3 has 14 residues. V was trimmed by 6 bases and J by 4 bases, leaving 16 bases between them. Germline V gene lookup returns CDR1 GTSNPN and CDR2 SVGIG (reference sequence). In nucleotides, the CDR3 is TGTGCCTGCGAAACCGGTCCCATTAAAAACATTCAGTACTTC. Its protein product is CACETGPIKNIQYF.